The entry that follows covers one T cell receptor (beta chain) sequence. Antigen: not known. The sample originates from a study of cytomegalovirus exposure and HLA in healthy donors. Overall study context: From donors who were HLA-typed, an early data release held 80 million or so unique TCRs.

CDR1 is SGHTA, CDR2 FQGNSA, per germline. The CDR3 consists of 17 residues. V dropped 6 bases and J dropped 5; count of bases not matched to a gene: 12. Study-wide findings and caveats: TRBV6-2, TRBV6-3 and some other V segments were excluded as indistinguishable.

Primers for the PCR totalled 60 Vbeta and 13 Jbeta. Repertoires were generated with immunoSEQ multiplex PCR, while TCRdb's copy carries only in-frame clones and drops some. Of 90,000 to 110,000 clones listed, 15% were seen once; the top ten hold more than 0.8%. The chain joins TRBV7-2 to TRBJ2-2; 10 nucleotides align to TRBD2. The sequence came from a female donor in good health and CMV-seronegative. Sequencing was done on a sample of PBMCs. The DNA of the CDR3 is TGTGCCAGCAGGGCAGCGGCTAGCGGGAGTGGGACCGGGGAGCTGTTTTTT. Residues: CASRAAASGSGTGELFF.